A single sample is the source of the 2 T cell receptor beta chains below, sequenced in a study of molecular identifiers for immune sequencing clone quantification. Via MiXCR, TCRdb re-called the PCR reads, giving one row per CDR3 protein. The sample records 100,000 or so distinct CDR3 sequences, over 30% being singletons. Sequencing used naive CD8+ T cells from blood, with Jurkat cell RNA spiked in. Documented subset: FACS-sorted CD8+CD4-CCR7+CD45RA+ naive T cells. Receptor source: a human donor in good health. Some libraries in this study had Jurkat cell RNA spiked in.

Regarding this clonotype: This CDR3 is missing its conserved last phenylalanine or tryptophan, likely due to a read error. The J gene is TRBJ2-5, the V gene TRBV5-6; 7 nucleotides align to TRBD1. V shed 4 bases and J 2 bases; nucleotides not matched to a gene: 14. Germline V lookup: CDR1 SGHDT, CDR2 YYEEEE. The CDR3 length is 17 residues. The CDR3 DNA sequence: TGTGCCAGCAGCCCCCCTCCCCCAGACAGGGAACAAGAGACCCAGTACATC. It yields the protein CASSPPPPDREQETQYI.

Note on this clonotype: A much larger clone lies one base from this, so it may be a read error. Given the absence of the conserved phenylalanine or tryptophan at the CDR3 end, a read error is likely. The genes are TRBV7-8 and TRBJ2-7; D uncertain. V lost 1 base and J lost 1, with 5 bases in between. The CDR3 runs to 13 residues. In germline, CDR1 is SGHVS, CDR2 FQNEAQ. Here the CDR3 reads CASSLVSSYEQYS. DNA for the CDR3: TGTGCCAGCAGCTTAGTCAGTTCCTACGAGCAGTACTCC.